This record looks at one TCR beta chain sequence and its context. Sequencing used immunoSEQ multiplex PCR; TCRdb keeps in-frame clones, though not all of them. The sample includes a few hundred thousand clones, approximately 91% of them seen just once. This CDR3 has 16 residues. The ends lost 0 bases at V and 9 bases at J; junction bases unmatched: 5. Per the germline V gene, CDR1 is SGHNT and CDR2 is YYREEE (reference sequence). These data come from a study of blood T cell repertoires in COVID-19. This clonotype originated in a young woman who had been exposed to COVID-19. The V and J genes are TRBV5-4 and TRBJ1-6; 11 positions agree with TRBD1. Sequencing was performed on PBMCs or T cells enriched from blood (not recorded which). For the CDR3, the DNA is TGTGCCAGCAGCTTGGCATCCGGGACAGGGGGTTCACCCCTCCACTTT. It is translated as CASSLASGTGGSPLHF. The whole variable domain, remainder taken from reference TRBV5-4 and TRBJ1-6, is ETGVTQSPTHLIKTRGQQVTLRCSSQSGHNTVSWYQQALGQGPQFIFQYYREEENGRGNFPPRFSGLQFPNYSSELNVNALELDDSALYLCASSLASGTGGSPLHFGNGTRLTVT.